Each of the 7 T cell receptor beta chains below was sequenced from the same sample in a study of blood T cell repertoires in COVID-19. The assay was immunoSEQ multiplex PCR, and TCRdb's table has in-frame clones only and misses some. Among about 250,000 clones listed, 70% to 90% were seen once. Sequencing used peripheral blood. These receptors originate from a man between 45 and 60 years old with COVID-19, enrolled during active disease.

This rearrangement joins TRBV29-1 to TRBJ2-1; 10 bases map to TRBD2. V shed 7 bases, J shed 3 bases, and the junction held 12 bases outside the gene matches. The CDR3 consists of 16 residues. Looked up from germline, CDR1 is SQVTM and CDR2 is ANQGSEA. The CDR3 DNA reads as TGCAGCGGTCATGGAGCGGGGGGGCCCCACTACAATGAGCAGTTCTTC. It is translated as CSGHGAGGPHYNEQFF.

The rearrangement links TRBV18 to TRBJ2-7; 7 positions match TRBD1. CDR3 length: 13 residues. V was pared by 6 bases and J by 2 bases, with 4 bases of the junction left unmatched. The V gene's germline CDR1 is KGHSH and CDR2 LQKENI. CDR3 sequence reads: CASSPGQPYEQYF. For the CDR3, the DNA is TGTGCCAGCTCGCCGGGACAGCCCTACGAGCAGTACTTC.

The chain joins TRBV6-5 to TRBJ2-1; 8 bases agree with TRBD2. This CDR3 has 15 amino acids. Germline-derived CDR1 and CDR2 are MNHEY and SVGAGI. J gave up 0 bases and V 7 bases, and 5 bases lay outside the gene matches. CDR3 region: CASKGTSSSYNEQFF. CDR3 DNA sequence: TGTGCCAGCAAAGGGACTAGTTCCTCCTACAATGAGCAGTTCTTC.

V usage is TRBV18 and J usage is TRBJ1-1; perhaps TRBD1 as D (5 bases). The V end lost 0 bases, the J end lost 7 bases, and 9 bases lay between the germline ends. Germline V gene data show CDR1 as KGHSH and CDR2 as LQKENI. The CDR3 totals 13 residues. CDR3 DNA sequence: TGTGCCAGCTCACCACCTGGGGGGTTTGAAGCTTTCTTT. Amino acid sequence: CASSPPGGFEAFF.

V and J are TRBV7-6 and TRBJ1-6; the match to TRBD1 covers 7 bases. The CDR3 has 16 amino acids. Germline V lookup: CDR1 SGHVS, CDR2 FNYEAQ. After removal of 5 bases from V and 9 bases from J, the junction contained 13 bases not matched to a gene. In DNA form, the CDR3 reads TGTGCCAGCAGCCTAGAAGAGGGGGCAATAGCTTCACCCCTCCACTTT. Translation: CASSLEEGAIASPLHF.

This clone has only one observation. The chain has TRBV7-8 and TRBJ1-4; a weak D match, TRBD1 (5 bases). Trimming stripped 8 bases from V and 8 bases from J, with 27 bases between. The CDR3 loop spans 17 amino acids. Germline V CDR1 and CDR2: SGHVS, FQNEAQ. The CDR3 nucleotides read TGTGCCAGCGAGCCCACTTCCCTGCGGGGGACGGTCGAAAAACTGTTTTTT. Amino acids: CASEPTSLRGTVEKLFF.

The chain links TRBV28 to TRBJ2-7; TRBD1 matches at 8 bases. The CDR3 covers 16 residues. Germline loops: CDR1 MDHEN, CDR2 SYDVKM. Germline trimming cut 5 bases from V and 3 bases from J; bases unmatched to any gene: 12. For the CDR3, the DNA is TGTGCCAGCAGTGGCTCGACAGGGGCTACCCTCTACGAGCAGTACTTC. The encoded protein is CASSGSTGATLYEQYF.